A selection of T cell receptor beta chains follows, all from one sample in a study of tumor-infiltrating lymphocytes in localized non-small cell lung cancer. Only in-frame clones appear in the TCRdb table, and some are missing; sequencing was by immunoSEQ multiplex PCR. The table includes 15,000 or so clones, around 80% detected once. Sequenced input: lung tumor tissue. The receptors come from a human donor with non-small cell lung cancer. Both conserved end residues are part of each CDR3. Each record gives: clone size, D gene, J gene, V gene, CDR3 protein, CDR3 DNA. A D gene is named only where the DNA matches it firmly. Expanded clones are given a class, and other clones once, few, many or no size at all.

>NA|TRBD1|TRBJ1-1|TRBV19
CASSIDRGVTEAFF
TGTGCCAGTAGTATAGACAGGGGGGTGACTGAAGCTTTCTTT
>NA|NA|TRBJ1-1|TRBV5-1
CASSSEHGMNTEAFF
TGCGCCAGCAGCTCGGAACATGGGATGAACACTGAAGCTTTCTTT
>NA|NA|TRBJ2-6|TRBV30
CAYTSGANVLTF
TGTGCCTACACTTCTGGGGCCAACGTCCTGACTTTC
>NA|TRBD2|TRBJ2-7|TRBV4-2
CASSQGTSGWRESYEQYF
TGTGCCAGCAGCCAAGGGACTAGCGGCTGGAGGGAATCCTACGAGCAGTACTTC
>NA|TRBD1|TRBJ1-2|TRBV29-1
CSVDTGVNYGYTF
TGCAGCGTTGACACAGGGGTCAACTATGGCTACACCTTC
>NA|TRBD1|TRBJ2-3|TRBV19
CASSPTGITDTQYF
TGTGCCAGTAGTCCGACAGGGATCACAGATACGCAGTATTTT
>NA|NA|TRBJ2-7|TRBV4-2
CASSQGVQSSYEQYF
TGTGCCAGCAGCCAAGGGGTACAAAGCTCCTACGAGCAGTACTTC
>NA|NA|TRBJ2-6|TRBV19
CASRQGTGISGANVLTF
TGTGCCAGTCGCCAGGGAACAGGGATCTCTGGGGCCAACGTCCTGACTTTC
>NA|NA|TRBJ1-1|TRBV7-2
CASRPYKNTEAFF
TGTGCCAGCAGACCATACAAGAACACTGAAGCTTTCTTT
>NA|NA|TRBJ2-1|TRBV6-6
CASTDYNEQFF
TGTGCCAGCACCGACTACAATGAGCAGTTCTTC
>few|TRBD1|TRBJ1-1|TRBV19
CASSIWDRATEAFF
TGTGCCAGTAGTATATGGGACAGGGCCACTGAAGCTTTCTTT
>NA|NA|TRBJ1-4|TRBV7-9
CASTQAATNEKLFF
TGTGCCAGCACCCAAGCCGCAACTAATGAAAAACTGTTTTTT
>NA|NA|TRBJ1-5|TRBV19
CASFSGFSNQPQHF
TGTGCCAGTTTCTCAGGGTTCAGCAATCAGCCCCAGCATTTT
>NA|TRBD1|TRBJ2-7|TRBV7-9
CASSSRRTGSYEQYF
TGTGCCAGCAGCTCCCGAAGGACAGGGTCCTACGAGCAGTACTTC
>NA|TRBD1|TRBJ2-7|TRBV10-2
CASSLTGGSYEQYF
TGCGCCAGCAGCCTCACAGGGGGCAGCTACGAGCAGTACTTC
>NA|TRBD1|TRBJ1-2|TRBV4-1
CASSQDRGQYGYTF
TGCGCCAGCAGCCAAGATCGGGGACAGTATGGCTACACCTTC
>NA|NA|TRBJ1-1|TRBV7-2
CASSLAMGLDTEAFF
TGTGCCAGCAGCTTAGCGATGGGTTTAGATACTGAAGCTTTCTTT
>NA|NA|TRBJ2-2|TRBV2
CASRAQDYTGELFF
TGTGCCAGCAGAGCTCAGGACTACACCGGGGAGCTGTTTTTT
>NA|NA|TRBJ2-7|TRBV10-3
CAISGMGYEQYF
TGTGCCATCTCCGGCATGGGCTACGAGCAGTACTTC
>NA|TRBD2|TRBJ2-1|TRBV29-1
CSVEGLAAYNEQFF
TGCAGCGTTGAAGGACTAGCGGCCTACAATGAGCAGTTCTTC
>NA|TRBD1|TRBJ2-7|TRBV7-8
CASSLAGGRSDKQYF
TGTGCCAGCAGCTTAGCAGGGGGCCGGAGCGACAAGCAGTACTTC
>NA|NA|TRBJ1-4|TRBV6-1
CASSERGSRSLLRGEKLFF
TGTGCCAGCAGTGAAAGGGGATCTCGGAGCCTCCTACGGGGTGAAAAACTGTTTTTT
>few|NA|TRBJ1-5|TRBV2
CASSQEGTQPQHF
TGTGCCAGCAGTCAAGAAGGGACTCAGCCCCAGCATTTT
>few|NA|TRBJ2-6|TRBV6-5
CASSDRGAGANVLTF
TGTGCCAGCAGCGACCGGGGAGCGGGGGCCAACGTCCTGACTTTC
>NA|TRBD1|TRBJ1-1|TRBV7-9
CASSRKGQINTEAFF
TGTGCCAGCAGCCGAAAGGGACAGATAAACACTGAAGCTTTCTTT
>NA|NA|TRBJ1-3|TRBV30
CAWSSGNSWGNTIYF
TGTGCCTGGAGTTCCGGAAACTCCTGGGGAAACACCATATATTTT
>NA|NA|TRBJ2-7|TRBV5-6
CASSLEGLVGSYEQYF
TGTGCCAGCAGCTTGGAAGGGCTAGTAGGTTCCTACGAGCAGTACTTC
>NA|NA|TRBJ1-2|TRBV20-1
CSASPNYGYTF
TGCAGTGCTAGTCCGAACTATGGCTACACCTTC
>NA|TRBD2|TRBJ2-7|TRBV5-1
CASSLVGLAGGQQYF
TGCGCCAGCAGCTTGGTGGGACTAGCGGGAGGACAGCAGTACTTC
>NA|TRBD2|TRBJ2-5|TRBV5-1
CASTGLGVQETQYF
TGCGCCAGCACGGGACTAGGGGTTCAAGAGACCCAGTACTTC
>NA|TRBD1|TRBJ1-1|TRBV4-2
CASSQAGGEKAFF
TGTGCCAGCAGCCAAGCAGGGGGCGAGAAAGCTTTCTTT
>NA|TRBD1|TRBJ2-7|TRBV9
CASSVAGGSDFYEQYF
TGTGCCAGCAGCGTCGCAGGGGGCTCGGATTTTTACGAGCAGTACTTC
>NA|NA|TRBJ1-2|TRBV5-5
CASSWGEDYGYTF
TGTGCCAGCAGCTGGGGGGAGGACTATGGCTACACCTTC
>NA|NA|TRBJ2-6|TRBV5-5
CASSPLGEEDANVLTF
TGTGCCAGCAGCCCGCTGGGAGAGGAAGATGCCAACGTCCTGACTTTC
>NA|NA|TRBJ2-5|TRBV19
CASSIDRGETQYF
TGTGCCAGTAGTATAGACAGGGGAGAGACCCAGTACTTC
>NA|TRBD2|TRBJ2-5|TRBV7-2
CASKLAGAPRTQYF
TGTGCCAGCAAACTAGCGGGAGCCCCCCGGACCCAGTACTTC
>NA|NA|TRBJ2-7|TRBV10-1
CASSDFSQGGDEQYF
TGCGCCAGCAGTGATTTTTCACAGGGGGGGGACGAGCAGTACTTC
>NA|NA|TRBJ2-1|TRBV23-1
CATVNGVYNEQFF
TGCGCCACAGTCAACGGTGTTTACAATGAGCAGTTCTTC
>NA|NA|TRBJ2-7|TRBV7-9
CASSSPDFSSAHEQYF
TGTGCCAGCAGCTCCCCGGACTTCTCTAGCGCCCACGAGCAGTACTTC
>NA|NA|TRBJ1-1|TRBV19
CASLPLVSENTEAFF
TGTGCCAGTCTCCCCCTGGTCAGTGAGAACACTGAAGCTTTCTTT
>NA|TRBD2|TRBJ2-1|TRBV6-5
CASSYGSTGGGKEQFF
TGTGCCAGCAGTTACGGGTCTACTGGGGGAGGGAAGGAGCAGTTCTTC
>NA|TRBD1|TRBJ2-1|TRBV4-3
CASASDRGSYNEQFF
TGCGCCAGCGCCTCTGACAGGGGATCCTACAATGAGCAGTTCTTC
>NA|TRBD1|TRBJ1-3|TRBV6-1
CATHLLGQAGNTIYF
TGTGCCACCCATCTTCTCGGACAGGCCGGAAACACCATATATTTT
>NA|NA|TRBJ2-6|TRBV10-3
CAIRVASSGANVLTF
TGTGCCATCAGGGTCGCGTCGTCTGGGGCCAACGTCCTGACTTTC
>few|TRBD1|TRBJ2-2|TRBV19
CASSIQGANTGELFF
TGTGCCAGTAGTATTCAGGGGGCGAACACCGGGGAGCTGTTTTTT
>NA|NA|TRBJ1-5|TRBV30
CAWSVAGFYSNQPQHF
TGTGCCTGGAGTGTCGCGGGGTTTTATAGCAATCAGCCCCAGCATTTT
>NA|TRBD1|TRBJ1-2|TRBV29-1
CSALRDSTDGYTF
TGCAGCGCATTACGGGACAGCACGGATGGCTACACCTTC
>NA|TRBD1|TRBJ1-1|TRBV28
CASSSWDREITEAFF
TGTGCCAGCAGTTCATGGGACAGGGAAATCACTGAAGCTTTCTTT